This T cell receptor beta chain is drawn from a study of T cells in localized non-small cell lung cancer. The CDR3 loop spans 16 amino acids. The germline V gene has CDR1 SGHTA and CDR2 FQGNSA. The V and J ends lost 1 base and 4 bases respectively, with 16 bases between them. A word on this clone: Its antigen is not known.

TCRdb keeps only in-frame clones here, not all; method: immunoSEQ multiplex PCR. Among 50,000 to 65,000 clones, roughly 81% were seen once, and the ten largest hold around 4.8%. General study findings and limits: Greater blood T cell density accompanied longer overall survival. Adjacent uninvolved lung had the highest clonality, suggesting focused antigen responses. Among the top 100 tumor clones, a median 57 appeared in adjacent lung.

The rearrangement links TRBV7-2 to TRBJ1-2; D might be TRBD1 (6 bases). The starting material was PBMCs, obtained before any cancer treatment. This receptor was obtained from a man aged 35 to 70 with stage II lung adenocarcinoma. CDR3: CASSLESGGRGYGYTF. The CDR3 region has the DNA TGTGCCAGCAGCTTAGAGAGCGGGGGGCGGGGCTATGGCTACACCTTC.